The next 25 T cell receptor beta chains were all read from a single sample in a study of blood T cell repertoires in COVID-19. TCRdb keeps only in-frame clones here, not all; method: immunoSEQ multiplex PCR. The data show 200,000 or so clones, around 89% seen once. Sequencing was done on a sample of peripheral blood. The receptors were sampled from a man younger than 45 with COVID-19, enrolled during active disease.

The chain carries TRBV5-5 and TRBJ1-2; D is uncertain. Per germline, CDR1 SGHKS and CDR2 YYEKEE (reference sequence). The CDR3 sequence is 10 residues long. Trimming removed 4 bases from V and 8 bases from J, with 6 bases in between. DNA for the CDR3: TGTGCCAGCAGCGGCCCGGGCTACACCTTC. Protein product: CASSGPGYTF.

The rearrangement uses TRBV3-1 (or the pseudogene TRBV3-2) and TRBJ1-1; D is uncertain. Trimming pared 2 bases from V and 0 bases from J, leaving 10 bases between. Germline-derived CDR1 and CDR2 are LGHDT and YNNKEL (reference sequence). The CDR3 is 15 amino acids. As DNA, the CDR3 is TGTGCCAGCAGCCAATGGACGGGGATGAACACTGAAGCTTTCTTT. This codes for CASSQWTGMNTEAFF.

The rearrangement uses TRBV27 and TRBJ2-7; 11 bases match TRBD2. With V trimmed by 2 bases and J by 2 bases, 17 bases remained unmatched. Looked up from germline, CDR1 is MNHEY and CDR2 is SMNVEV (reference sequence). The CDR3 runs to 20 residues. The CDR3 region has the DNA TGTGCCAGCAGTTTACTCCCCCCGGGGCTAGCGGGGGGTCCAACCTACGAGCAGTACTTC. Translating it yields CASSLLPPGLAGGPTYEQYF.

V is TRBV7-2 and J is TRBJ2-1; D call uncertain. V shed 1 base and J shed 4 bases, with 17 bases lying between them. The CDR3 length is 17 residues. CDR1 is SGHTA and CDR2 is FQGNSA in the germline V gene. CDR3 in amino acids: CASSLVPRGALYNEQFF. The CDR3 DNA sequence: TGTGCCAGCAGCTTAGTCCCGCGAGGCGCCCTATACAATGAGCAGTTCTTC.

V gene TRBV15 combines with J gene TRBJ1-5, with D unclear. This CDR3 is built from 14 residues. V was shortened by 1 base and J by 6 bases, with 10 bases between the two germline ends. CDR1 is LNHNV and CDR2 is YYDKDF in the germline V gene (reference sequence). CDR3 DNA: TGTGCCACCAGCAGAGGAGTCCTCGGTCAGCCCCAGCATTTT. Encoded protein: CATSRGVLGQPQHF.

The chain uses TRBV6-5 and TRBJ2-1; 8 positions match TRBD2. Per germline, CDR1 MNHEY and CDR2 SVGAGI. The J segment lost 10 bases and the V segment lost 7 bases, leaving 9 bases of the junction unmatched. The CDR3 is 13 residues long. Here the CDR3 DNA reads TGTGCCAGCAAAAGCGGGGGTCTGGGGGAGCAGTTCTTC. This translates into CASKSGGLGEQFF.

The gene calls are TRBV5-4 and TRBJ2-7, with D possibly TRBD2 on 6 matching bases. The V end was cut by 4 bases, the J end by 2 bases, with 16 bases between. The CDR3 is 15 residues long. Germline CDR1 SGHNT, CDR2 YYREEE (reference sequence). The CDR3: CASSPAGRSPYEQYF. The CDR3, as DNA: TGTGCCAGCAGCCCCGCGGGGAGGAGCCCCTACGAGCAGTACTTC.

This clone was found once. The chain couples TRBV7-7 to TRBJ2-3; TRBD2 matches at 13 bases. V dropped 5 bases and J dropped 4; count of bases not matched to a gene: 3. This CDR3 contains 15 residues. Germline V CDR1 and CDR2: SSHAT, FNYEAQ (reference sequence). The CDR3 nucleotides read TGTGCCAGCAGCCCGACTAGCGGGAGGTCAGATACGCAGTATTTT. Protein: CASSPTSGRSDTQYF.

This chain links TRBV2 with TRBJ2-3; possibly TRBD1 for D (5 bases). The CDR3 length is 16 residues. Trimming left V 2 bases short and J 4 bases short, with 16 bases between. The germline gives CDR1 SNHLY, CDR2 FYNNEI. The DNA for the CDR3 is TGTGCCAGCAGTGAATTTGGGGCAGGGTTGGCAGATACGCAGTATTTT. The encoded protein is CASSEFGAGLADTQYF. Complete variable domain (other parts from reference TRBV2 and TRBJ2-3): EPEVTQTPSHQVTQMGQEVILRCVPISNHLYFYWYRQILGQKVEFLVSFYNNEISEKSEIFDDQFSVERPDGSNFTLKIRSTKLEDSAMYFCASSEFGAGLADTQYFGPGTRLTVL.

This sequence joins TRBV7-8 and TRBJ1-5, with unresolved D. Germline V gene sequence: CDR1 SGHVS, CDR2 FQNEAQ. V was pared by 5 bases and J by 5 bases, with 13 bases between. The CDR3 is 14 amino acids. The CDR3, as DNA: TGTGCCAGCAGCGTGATAGCCCGCCATCAGCCCCAGCATTTT. Protein product: CASSVIARHQPQHF.

The DNA of the CDR3 is TGTGCAAGTCGCTCCCCGCGGGGGAGGTTTTGTTATAGCAATCAGCCCCAGCATTTT. It codes for CASRSPRGRFCYSNQPQHF. This chain uses TRBV12-2 with TRBJ1-5. TRBV12-2 is a recognized pseudogene. The CDR3 covers 19 residues.

CDR3 sequence: CSVGRTSGIFPYEQYF. The DNA of the CDR3 is TGCAGCGTTGGCCGGACTAGCGGGATCTTTCCCTACGAGCAGTACTTC. The V and J genes are TRBV29-1 and TRBJ2-7, with 12 bases matching TRBD2. J was trimmed by 2 bases and V by 4 bases; bases with no gene match: 9. Germline V gives CDR1 SQVTM, CDR2 ANQGSEA. The CDR3 has 16 amino acids.

The chain employs TRBV12-1 and TRBJ2-7; no DNA check was done on the table's D call, TRBD1. TRBV12-1 is a listed pseudogene. This CDR3 region has 16 residues. The CDR3: CASSFATGGVDYEQYF. In nucleotides, the CDR3 is TGTGCCAGCAGCTTTGCCACAGGGGGCGTCGACTACGAGCAGTACTTC.

The V call is TRBV19, the J call TRBJ2-7; 9 bases align to TRBD1. J was trimmed by 4 bases and V by 9 bases; bases with no gene match: 4. The germline V gene encodes CDR1 LNHDA and CDR2 SQIVND (reference sequence). The CDR3 extends over 12 amino acids. CDR3 in amino acids: CASRDRAYEQYF. The DNA of the CDR3 is TGTGCCAGCCGGGACAGGGCATACGAGCAGTACTTC.

The J gene is TRBJ2-7, the V gene TRBV9; a possible D gene is TRBD2 (6 bases). Trimming cost V 5 bases and J 8 bases, with 23 bases left between them. CDR3 size: 15 residues. Germline V CDR1 and CDR2: SGDLS, YYNGEE. The CDR3 reads CASSPRGDSSKKQYF. Written as DNA, the CDR3 is TGTGCCAGCAGTCCACGTGGGGACTCATCCAAGAAGCAGTACTTC.

This chain joins TRBV5-6 and TRBJ1-1, with D possibly TRBD1 on 6 matching bases. Trimming took 3 bases from V and 1 from J, leaving 7 bases between them. This CDR3 is built from 13 residues. The V gene's germline CDR1 is SGHDT and CDR2 YYEEEE. The CDR3 DNA follows: TGTGCCAGCAGCTGGACAGCGAACACTGAAGCTTTCTTT. This codes for CASSWTANTEAFF.

The V call is TRBV4-2, the J call TRBJ2-1; 8 bases match TRBD2. The CDR3 runs 16 residues. The V and J ends lost 0 bases and 7 bases, in that order; junction bases with no gene match: 8. The V gene's germline CDR1 is LGHNA and CDR2 YNFKEQ. CDR3 sequence (DNA): TGTGCCAGCAGCCAAGATATAAGCGGGGGAGGGAATGAGCAGTTCTTC. This encodes CASSQDISGGGNEQFF.

This chain links TRBV28 with TRBJ2-1, with 14 bases identical to TRBD2. Trimming took 3 bases from V and 0 from J; bases not matched to a gene: 10. This CDR3 is built from 20 residues. Germline V gene data show CDR1 as MDHEN and CDR2 as SYDVKM. CDR3 nucleotides: TGTGCCAGCAGTTTCAAATCGGGACTAGCGGGGGTGAGCTCCTACAATGAGCAGTTCTTC. Its translation is CASSFKSGLAGVSSYNEQFF.

The chain is built from TRBV11-2 and TRBJ1-3; D possibly corresponds to TRBD1 (6 bases). This CDR3 has 14 residues. V dropped 4 bases and J dropped 0 bases, with 7 bases sitting between them. Germline CDR1 is SGHAT and CDR2 is FQNNGV. The CDR3: CASSWTDSGNTIYF. Here the CDR3 DNA reads TGTGCCAGCAGCTGGACAGACTCTGGAAACACCATATATTTT.

The chain employs TRBV7-2 and TRBJ1-2; no clear D gene. The CDR3 spans 14 residues. Trimming pared 1 base from V and 4 bases from J, leaving 10 bases between. Per germline, CDR1 SGHTA and CDR2 FQGNSA. The CDR3 loop reads CASSLDSGSYGYTF. CDR3 DNA: TGTGCCAGCAGCTTAGATTCGGGATCCTATGGCTACACCTTC.

This chain connects TRBV11-2 to TRBJ1-3, with D unresolved. Trimming took 1 base from V and 4 from J, leaving 11 bases between them. CDR3 size: 15 residues. The germline gives CDR1 SGHAT, CDR2 FQNNGV. CDR3 nucleotide sequence: TGTGCCAGCAGCTTAGTCTGGGGAGTCGGAAACACCATATATTTT. As protein: CASSLVWGVGNTIYF.

This chain uses TRBV29-1 with TRBJ1-2; tentatively, D is TRBD1 (6 bases). CDR1 and CDR2 (germline): SQVTM, ANQGSEA. The CDR3 runs to 12 residues. With 2 bases removed from V and 4 bases from J, the gap between germline ends came to 8 bases. CDR3 residues: CSVERTVYGYTF. The DNA for the CDR3 is TGCAGCGTTGAAAGGACAGTCTATGGCTACACCTTC.

The chain joins TRBV20-1 to TRBJ1-2, with D perhaps matching TRBD1 (6 bases). Germline CDR1 and CDR2: DFQATT and SNEGSKA (reference sequence). The CDR3 is 12 amino acids. V lost 3 bases and J 4 bases, leaving 9 bases between the germline ends. CDR3 coding DNA: TGCAGTGCTAGTATAGGGGGCTATGGCTACACCTTC. Protein product: CSASIGGYGYTF.

The V call is TRBV30, the J call TRBJ2-5; tentatively, D is TRBD2 (7 bases). Trimming stripped 1 base from V and 7 bases from J, with 13 bases between. CDR3 length equals 13 residues. Per germline, CDR1 GTSNPN and CDR2 SVGIG (reference sequence). In DNA form, the CDR3 reads TGTGCCTGGAGTGCAACAGGGAGGGGGACCCAGTACTTC. This codes for CAWSATGRGTQYF. Drawing the rest from reference TRBV30 and TRBJ2-5, the complete variable domain is SQTIHQWPATLVQPVGSPLSLECTVEGTSNPNLYWYRQAAGRGLQLLFYSVGIGQISSEVPQNLSASRPQDRQFILSSKKLLLSDSGFYLCAWSATGRGTQYFGPGTRLLVL.

Here the CDR3 reads CASLAELGETQYF. CDR3 in DNA: TGTGCCAGCTTGGCCGAGCTCGGGGAGACCCAGTACTTC. This sequence joins TRBV2 and TRBJ2-5; unclear D gene. The V end was cut by 8 bases, the J end by 5 bases, with 15 bases between. CDR3 length: 13 residues. Germline CDR1 SNHLY, CDR2 FYNNEI.